The sequence of this T cell receptor beta chain was determined in a study of T-cell memory formation after mild COVID-19. TCRdb called the 5' RACE reads again in MiXCR, with one record for every CDR3 protein. The table includes a few hundred thousand distinct CDR3 sequences, approximately 25% detected once. At least ten counts were recorded for this clonotype. Trimming left V 5 bases short and J 1 base short, with 11 bases between. This CDR3 spans 14 amino acids. The sequence came from an adult woman who had mild COVID-19 (a few samples of this study predate the infection). Cell type and time point are not known. V is TRBV12-3 or TRBV12-4 and J is TRBJ2-5; the D gene is possibly TRBD2 (5 bases). Specimen: PBMCs or a T cell subset sorted from them (not recorded which). CDR3 nucleotides: TGTGCCAGCAGTCAAGAGGGCGGCCAAGAGACCCAGTACTTC. The encoded protein is CASSQEGGQETQYF.